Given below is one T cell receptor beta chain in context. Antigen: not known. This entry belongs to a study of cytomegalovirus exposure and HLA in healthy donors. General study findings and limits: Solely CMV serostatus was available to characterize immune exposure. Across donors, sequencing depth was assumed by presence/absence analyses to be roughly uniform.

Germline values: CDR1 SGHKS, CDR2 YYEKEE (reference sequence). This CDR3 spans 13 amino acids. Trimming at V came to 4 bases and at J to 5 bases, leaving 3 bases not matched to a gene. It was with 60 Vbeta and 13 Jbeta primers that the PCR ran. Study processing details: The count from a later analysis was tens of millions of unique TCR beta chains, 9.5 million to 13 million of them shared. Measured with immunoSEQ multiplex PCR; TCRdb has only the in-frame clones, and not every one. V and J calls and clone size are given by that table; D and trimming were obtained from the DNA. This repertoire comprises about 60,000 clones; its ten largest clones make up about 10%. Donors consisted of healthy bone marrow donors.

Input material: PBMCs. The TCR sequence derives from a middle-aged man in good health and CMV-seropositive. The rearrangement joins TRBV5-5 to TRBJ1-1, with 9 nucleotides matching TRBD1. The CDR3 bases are TGTGCCAGCAGCCTCGGGACAGGGACTGAAGCTTTCTTT. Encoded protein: CASSLGTGTEAFF. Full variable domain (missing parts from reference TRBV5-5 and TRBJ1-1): DAGVTQSPTHLIKTRGQQVTLRCSPISGHKSVSWYQQVLGQGPQFIFQYYEKEERGRGNFPDRFSARQFPNYSSELNVNALLLGDSALYLCASSLGTGTEAFFGQGTRLTVV.